This is a list of T cell receptor beta chains from one sample in a study of vaccination and CD4 T cells after COVID-19. TCRdb reanalysed the PCR reads using MiXCR and keeps one entry per CDR3 protein. The table lists 7,000 or so distinct CDR3 sequences, roughly 35% of them singletons, with 15% to 20% in the top ten. These TCRs' antigens remain unknown. Sequencing used CD4+ T cells from blood, cultured in vitro. All receptors derive from a human donor in good health. Both conserved end residues are part of each CDR3. The order of the fields is clone size, D gene, CDR3 length, V gene, J gene, CDR3 protein, CDR3 DNA. D genes are given only for firm matches. Clone size is stated in some rows and not others, as once, few, many or a class when expanded.

>few|-|15|TRBV7-6|TRBJ1-2
CASSLGRSTNYGYTF
TGTGCCAGCAGCCTGGGACGCTCCACTAACTATGGCTACACCTTC
>-|TRBD1|15|TRBV15|TRBJ2-4
CATSRDRQGWDIQYF
TGTGCCACCAGCAGAGATCGACAGGGCTGGGACATTCAGTACTTC
>large|-|14|TRBV4-2|TRBJ1-2
CASSQGLTGYGYTF
TGTGCCAGCAGCCAAGGATTGACCGGATATGGCTACACCTTC
>-|TRBD1|15|TRBV6-5|TRBJ2-7
CASSSRTGLGKEQYF
TGTGCCAGCAGTTCCAGGACAGGTCTTGGGAAAGAGCAGTACTTC
>-|-|18|TRBV19|TRBJ1-6
CASSTTTPRGRATTPLHF
TGTGCCAGTAGTACGACCACACCTAGGGGCAGGGCCACGACACCCCTCCACTTT
>-|-|15|TRBV7-9|TRBJ2-3
CASSLKPGYTDTQYF
TGTGCCAGCAGCTTAAAACCCGGATACACAGATACGCAGTATTTT
>few|-|17|TRBV7-9|TRBJ1-6
CASSPPGGKSLNSPLHF
TGTGCCAGCAGCCCCCCCGGCGGCAAGAGCCTAAATTCACCCCTCCACTTT
>few|-|14|TRBV15|TRBJ2-2
CATSRDGSGGELFF
TGTGCCACCAGCAGAGATGGTAGTGGCGGGGAGCTGTTTTTT
>few|TRBD2|14|TRBV27|TRBJ2-7
CASRPAGTSYEQYF
TGTGCCAGCCGGCCTGCCGGGACTAGCTACGAGCAGTACTTC
>few|-|14|TRBV7-9|TRBJ2-5
CASSRDRLQETQYF
TGTGCCAGCAGCCGAGACAGGTTACAAGAGACCCAGTACTTC
>-|TRBD1|17|TRBV4-1|TRBJ1-5
CASSQELRTGENQPQHF
TGCGCCAGCAGCCAAGAACTGCGGACAGGGGAAAATCAGCCCCAGCATTTT
>few|-|16|TRBV6-5|TRBJ2-1
CASSYSISGGYNEQFF
TGTGCCAGCAGTTACTCGATCAGCGGAGGGTACAATGAGCAGTTCTTC
>-|TRBD2|18|TRBV7-2|TRBJ2-7
CASSRRLAGGQSSYEQYF
TGTGCCAGCAGCCGGAGACTAGCGGGGGGCCAGAGCTCCTACGAGCAGTACTTC
>few|TRBD1|14|TRBV20-1|TRBJ1-1
CSASPRTGNTEAFF
TGCAGTGCTAGCCCCAGGACAGGAAACACTGAAGCTTTCTTT
>-|-|14|TRBV30|TRBJ1-2
CAWSRRAPNYGYTF
TGTGCCTGGAGTAGAAGGGCCCCTAACTATGGCTACACCTTC
>few|TRBD2|17|TRBV7-8|TRBJ2-3
CASSLGGTRGITDTQYF
TGTGCCAGCAGCTTAGGGGGGACTAGGGGGATCACAGATACGCAGTATTTT
>-|TRBD2|15|TRBV20-1|TRBJ2-7
CSARPGTSIYYEQYF
TGCAGTGCTAGACCGGGGACTAGCATTTACTACGAGCAGTACTTC
>-|-|17|TRBV11-3|TRBJ2-2
CASSLWGSKGSTGELFF
TGTGCCAGCAGCTTATGGGGGAGCAAGGGCAGCACCGGGGAGCTGTTTTTT
>-|-|13|TRBV7-6|TRBJ2-3
CASSGTHTDTQYF
TGTGCCAGCAGCGGGACACACACAGATACGCAGTATTTT
>-|-|15|TRBV7-9|TRBJ1-2
CASSLAPGARYGYTF
TGTGCCAGCAGCTTGGCTCCGGGCGCCCGCTATGGCTACACCTTC
>-|TRBD1|16|TRBV7-2|TRBJ1-2
CASSLGPGQGAGGYTF
TGTGCCAGCAGCTTAGGCCCGGGACAGGGGGCCGGTGGCTACACCTTC
>-|TRBD2|14|TRBV20-1|TRBJ2-1
CSARVAGAYNEQFF
TGCAGTGCCAGGGTGGCGGGGGCCTACAATGAGCAGTTCTTC
>once|-|14|TRBV9|TRBJ1-1
CASSVAGANTEAFF
TGTGCCAGCAGCGTAGCGGGGGCGAACACTGAAGCTTTCTTT
>few|TRBD1|14|TRBV6-1|TRBJ2-5
CASSVGTAQETQYF
TGTGCCAGCAGTGTGGGGACAGCTCAAGAGACCCAGTACTTC
>-|TRBD1|16|TRBV19|TRBJ2-7
CASSFGQGASSYEQYF
TGTGCCAGTAGCTTCGGACAGGGGGCCTCTTCCTACGAGCAGTACTTC
>-|TRBD1|16|TRBV7-2|TRBJ1-3
CASTPNVWTGGNTIYF
TGTGCCAGCACTCCAAACGTTTGGACAGGGGGCAACACCATATATTTT
>few|TRBD1|13|TRBV20-1|TRBJ2-7
CSAPRQGSHEQYF
TGCAGTGCGCCACGACAGGGCTCCCACGAGCAGTACTTC
>once|-|16|TRBV20-1|TRBJ2-1
CSARDLSSGGGDEQFF
TGCAGTGCTAGAGATCTAAGTAGCGGAGGGGGGGATGAGCAGTTCTTC
>once|-|16|TRBV5-1|TRBJ2-7
CASSSDDLRSSYEQYF
TGCGCCAGCAGCTCAGACGACTTGAGAAGCTCCTACGAGCAGTACTTC
>once|TRBD1|14|TRBV12-3/TRBV12-4|TRBJ2-2
CAITTGPNTGELFF
TGTGCCATTACGACAGGGCCAAACACCGGGGAGCTGTTTTTT
>few|-|15|TRBV6-1|TRBJ1-1
CASSEGVTMNTEAFF
TGTGCCAGCAGTGAAGGGGTCACAATGAACACTGAAGCTTTCTTT
>-|TRBD2|15|TRBV20-1|TRBJ2-7
CSASLLAGVGYEQYF
TGCAGTGCTAGTTTGCTAGCGGGAGTCGGCTACGAGCAGTACTTC
>few|TRBD2|12|TRBV20-1|TRBJ2-4
CSATSLSGGGTF
TGCAGTGCTACCAGCCTCAGCGGCGGGGGGACGTTC
>-|-|17|TRBV27|TRBJ2-1
CASRNPQGARTYNEQFF
TGTGCCAGCAGAAATCCACAGGGTGCCCGCACCTACAATGAGCAGTTCTTC
>-|TRBD1|16|TRBV6-5|TRBJ1-2
CASSYSRTGGNYGYTF
TGTGCCAGCAGTTACTCGAGGACAGGGGGTAACTATGGCTACACCTTC
>few|TRBD1|15|TRBV6-1|TRBJ2-3
CASRDRDSSGDTQYF
TGTGCCAGCAGGGACCGGGACAGTTCGGGAGATACGCAGTATTTT
>once|TRBD2|14|TRBV29-1|TRBJ2-2
CSVEGTSHTGELFF
TGCAGCGTTGAAGGGACTAGCCACACCGGGGAGCTGTTTTTT
>-|-|15|TRBV20-1|TRBJ2-7
CSARDYSGPSSEQYF
TGCAGTGCTAGAGATTACTCGGGACCCAGCAGCGAGCAGTACTTC
>-|TRBD2|17|TRBV4-1|TRBJ2-4
CASNSGSRSRAKNIQYF
TGCGCCAGTAATAGCGGGAGTCGGTCGAGGGCCAAAAACATTCAGTACTTC
>-|-|15|TRBV7-9|TRBJ2-2
CASSPTPGNTGELFF
TGTGCCAGCAGCCCCACCCCAGGGAACACCGGGGAGCTGTTTTTT
>-|-|15|TRBV20-1|TRBJ2-3
CSARAPAGWTDTQYF
TGCAGTGCTAGAGCCCCGGCGGGGTGGACAGATACGCAGTATTTT
>-|TRBD1|15|TRBV6-2/TRBV6-3|TRBJ2-2
CASRETSQGSGELFF
TGTGCCAGCAGAGAGACCTCACAGGGGTCCGGGGAGCTGTTTTTT
>-|TRBD1|15|TRBV2|TRBJ1-2
CASSEARTGGYGYTF
TGTGCCAGCAGTGAAGCGCGGACAGGAGGCTATGGCTACACCTTC
>-|-|14|TRBV11-2|TRBJ2-7
CASSFTWGDYEQYF
TGTGCCAGCAGCTTTACCTGGGGGGACTACGAGCAGTACTTC
>-|-|15|TRBV7-2|TRBJ1-1
CASSLAGRAITEAFF
TGTGCCAGCAGCTTAGCGGGCAGAGCGATCACTGAAGCTTTCTTT
>-|TRBD1|14|TRBV5-8|TRBJ2-7
CASSSPGQGSEQYF
TGTGCCAGCAGCTCCCCGGGACAGGGATCCGAGCAGTACTTC
>-|-|16|TRBV28|TRBJ2-6
CASRVKGSSGANVLTF
TGTGCCAGCAGGGTAAAAGGTAGCTCTGGGGCCAACGTCCTGACTTTC
>-|TRBD2|19|TRBV2|TRBJ2-3
CASSEARASGGWVADTQYF
TGTGCCAGCAGTGAAGCCCGGGCTAGCGGGGGTTGGGTGGCAGATACGCAGTATTTT
>-|-|15|TRBV19|TRBJ2-1
CASHGDFLPYNEQFF
TGTGCCAGCCACGGGGACTTTCTCCCCTACAATGAGCAGTTCTTC
>-|TRBD1|14|TRBV6-1|TRBJ1-1
CASSTTGGWTEAFF
TGTGCCAGCAGTACTACAGGGGGCTGGACTGAAGCTTTCTTT
>-|-|14|TRBV6-1|TRBJ2-7
CASSESVGSYEQYF
TGTGCCAGCAGTGAATCGGTCGGCTCCTACGAGCAGTACTTC
>-|TRBD2|19|TRBV10-3|TRBJ2-3
CAISEPSPLTSGSTDTQYF
TGTGCCATCAGTGAGCCGAGTCCTCTCACTAGCGGGAGCACAGATACGCAGTATTTT
>-|-|15|TRBV19|TRBJ1-5
CASSKSVTSNQPQHF
TGTGCCAGTAGTAAGTCAGTGACTAGCAATCAGCCCCAGCATTTT
>-|-|13|TRBV12-3/TRBV12-4|TRBJ1-2
CASSFKNNYGYTF
TGTGCCAGCAGTTTCAAGAATAACTATGGCTACACCTTC
>-|TRBD1|16|TRBV24-1|TRBJ2-2
CATSDSGTAYTGELFF
TGTGCCACCAGTGATTCGGGGACAGCGTACACCGGGGAGCTGTTTTTT
>-|-|15|TRBV7-2|TRBJ2-1
CASSLTTLGYNEQFF
TGTGCCAGCAGCTTAACGACCCTGGGTTACAATGAGCAGTTCTTC
>-|-|13|TRBV20-1|TRBJ2-7
CSARPSRAYEQYF
TGCAGTGCTCGACCTAGTAGGGCCTACGAGCAGTACTTC
>-|-|15|TRBV20-1|TRBJ1-2
CSARATETSPYGYTF
TGCAGTGCTAGAGCCACCGAGACATCTCCCTATGGCTACACCTTC